This T cell receptor beta chain stems from a study of tumor-infiltrating lymphocytes in primary liver carcinoma. In the study overall: The patient group consisted of men and women aged 30 to 69 years. General observations from the study: A significantly higher top-250-clone fraction was found in tumors than in blood (p = 0.039).

With respect to this clonotype: Its antigen is not known. It is unclear where the CDR3 begins or ends on the DNA, so no DNA is shown, and the CDR3 is as TCRdb lists it.

Extraction of RNA together with DNA used roughly 19-31 mg of unsorted bulk tissue. Chronic HBV infection affected patients, none of whom had received treatment. Germline V gene data show CDR1 as SGHAT and CDR2 as FQNNGV. Counting both end residues, the CDR3 totals 22 amino acids. Total RNA (around 0.45 ug) served as template for TCR beta cDNA synthesis primed by a constant-region primer. Libraries for TCR beta were built through three nested multiplex PCR rounds, which together made up a slightly modified ARM-PCR procedure. The first two PCR rounds used TRBV1-TRBV30 primers with a Cbeta primer, 10 cycles each. Using its own MiXCR run on the multiplex PCR reads, TCRdb lists one record per CDR3 protein. The data hold about 99,000 distinct CDR3 sequences, with around 63% observed a single time.

Material: liver tumor tissue from sampling region 5. Subset in this sample: tumor region T5, tumor centre. This sequence was found in an older woman with primary liver carcinoma and hepatitis B virus infection. The chain uses TRBV11-2 and TRBJ2-1; the D call in the table, TRBD2, was not verified against the DNA. This CDR3 is CASRNPGLAYEQYFGPGDEQFF.